This TCR beta chain was sequenced for a study of blood T cell repertoires in COVID-19. Study-wide context: PBMCs, B-cell-depleted T cells, or T cells provided the cDNA or gDNA that made up the material.

Seattle participants joined during active infection and were tracked over time. The CDR3 covers 15 residues. With 2 bases removed from V and 6 bases from J, the gap between germline ends came to 14 bases. Germline V lookup: CDR1 KGHSH, CDR2 LQKENI. Assay: immunoSEQ multiplex PCR; the TCRdb copy retains only in-frame clones and omits some. The table has around 470,000 clones, roughly 87% seen once. The sample taken for sequencing was peripheral blood. The receptor's source is a young man with COVID-19, enrolled during active disease. V gene TRBV18 combines with J gene TRBJ2-1; TRBD2 is a possible D gene (5 bases). As DNA, the CDR3 is TGTGCCAGCTCACCAAATATTCTAGCCGGCAATGAGCAGTTCTTC. Translating gives CASSPNILAGNEQFF.